This is a list of T cell receptor beta chains from one sample in a study of early T cells in non-severe SARS-CoV-2 infection. TCRdb ran MiXCR on the 5' RACE reads and lists one entry per CDR3 protein. In the table there are some 66,000 distinct CDR3 sequences, over 10% of which are singletons. The sequencing input was whole blood. Receptor source: an adult who was a healthcare worker with PCR-confirmed SARS-CoV-2 infection or an uninfected control (not recorded which). Both conserved end residues are part of each CDR3. The D gene is left open where the match is weak. Where a row states a size, it is once, few, many or the class of an expanded clone; other rows omit it.

d_gene	v_gene	abundance	j_gene	CDR3nt	CDR3aa
-	TRBV18	-	TRBJ1-5	TGTGCCAGCTCGCTACAGGGAGATCAGCCCCAGCATTTT	CASSLQGDQPQHF
TRBD2	TRBV25-1	-	TRBJ2-3	TGTGCCAGCAGTGCGACTAGCGGGAGAGGAGATACGCAGTATTTT	CASSATSGRGDTQYF
TRBD1	TRBV7-9	many	TRBJ1-5	TGTGCCAGCAGCCGCGAAGGGACAGGGTTTAAGCCCCAGCATTTT	CASSREGTGFKPQHF
-	TRBV10-3	-	TRBJ2-7	TGTGCCATCAGTGAGTGGTCCGGGACTTCGCGCGAGCAGTACTTC	CAISEWSGTSREQYF
TRBD2	TRBV9	-	TRBJ2-7	TGTGCCAGCAGCGCCGGGACTAGCCCCAACGAGCAGTACTTC	CASSAGTSPNEQYF
-	TRBV30	-	TRBJ2-1	TGTGCCTGGAGGGAGTACGGGAGTCACAATGAGCAGTTCTTC	CAWREYGSHNEQFF
-	TRBV7-2	few	TRBJ2-3	TGTGCCAGCAGCCGTCTGGGAAAGGGGGACACAGATACGCAGTATTTT	CASSRLGKGDTDTQYF
-	TRBV3-1	few	TRBJ1-1	TGTGCCAGCAAATATGGGGGCAGCCCGAACACTGAAGCTTTCTTT	CASKYGGSPNTEAFF
-	TRBV20-1	few	TRBJ1-1	TGCAGTGCTAGAGAGATGACTGTTGAAGCTTTCTTT	CSAREMTVEAFF
-	TRBV20-1	many	TRBJ1-5	TGCAGTGCTAGGCTGGCGGTTAATAGCAATCAGCCCCAGCATTTT	CSARLAVNSNQPQHF
TRBD2	TRBV27	-	TRBJ2-3	TGTGCCAGCAGTCCGGCGCGAGGGAGGGACTTATCAGCTGGCACAGATACGCAGTATTTT	CASSPARGRDLSAGTDTQYF
-	TRBV28	many	TRBJ1-1	TGTGCCAGCAGTTTCCCCGGACAGACTGAAGCTTTCTTT	CASSFPGQTEAFF
-	TRBV29-1	medium-sized	TRBJ1-1	TGCAGCGTCGCCCACACTGAAGCTTTCTTT	CSVAHTEAFF
-	TRBV25-1	many	TRBJ2-7	TGTGCCAGCAGTGGTGCAGGGGATATGATCTACGAGCAGTACTTC	CASSGAGDMIYEQYF
TRBD1	TRBV7-3	few	TRBJ1-2	TGTGCCAGCAGCGAGACAGGGGGCTCTAACTATGGCTACACCTTC	CASSETGGSNYGYTF
TRBD1	TRBV27	many	TRBJ1-6	TGCGCCAGCAGGTGGACGGGACAGGGAGGGAATTCACCCCTCCACTTT	CASRWTGQGGNSPLHF
-	TRBV28	-	TRBJ1-6	TGTGCCAGCAACCTATCCGATTCACCCCTCCACTTT	CASNLSDSPLHF
-	TRBV7-3	few	TRBJ2-1	TGTGCCAGCAGCTTAACAGGGCGCCAGGGCTCCTACAATGAGCAGTTCTTC	CASSLTGRQGSYNEQFF
TRBD2	TRBV7-2	-	TRBJ2-3	TGTGCCAGCAGCTTAGCGCGGACTAGCGGGGCAGATACGCAGTATTTT	CASSLARTSGADTQYF
-	TRBV29-1	few	TRBJ2-7	TGCAGCGTTCGTCTAGCTTCCTACGAGCAGTACTTC	CSVRLASYEQYF
TRBD1	TRBV11-2	-	TRBJ2-1	TGTGCCAGCAGCTTAGTAGGAGACAGGGGAAATGAGCAGTTCTTC	CASSLVGDRGNEQFF
TRBD1	TRBV5-1	few	TRBJ1-2	TGCGCCAGCAGCGTGGGACAGAACTATGGCTACACCTTC	CASSVGQNYGYTF
TRBD1	TRBV6-5	few	TRBJ2-7	TGTGCCAGCAGAATTACAGGGGGCGACGAGCAGTACTTC	CASRITGGDEQYF
-	TRBV20-1	few	TRBJ2-2	TGCAGTGCTAATTTCGGGAGCGACACCGGGGAGCTGTTTTTT	CSANFGSDTGELFF
TRBD2	TRBV10-3	few	TRBJ2-1	TGTGCCATCAGTGAGATACTAGCGGGTTACAATGAGCAGTTCTTC	CAISEILAGYNEQFF